This TCR beta chain was sequenced during a study of cytomegalovirus exposure and HLA in healthy donors. Across the whole study: Out of 170 million or so T cells, an earlier analysis found about 100 million unique TCR beta sequences in total.

Primers included in the PCR were 60 Vbeta and 13 Jbeta primers. Profiling relied on immunoSEQ multiplex PCR, and the TCRdb table lists in-frame clones only, not all of them. The repertoire holds more than 110,000 clones, with about 75% as singletons. Whole-study results and caveats: In an earlier analysis, in approximately 630 donors, most V segments appeared productive either ~90% or ~30% of the time. The study carried out a later analysis of TCR beta sequences. It associated around 17,000 of them with specific HLA alleles at a false discovery rate of 0.05.

About this clone: The antigen remains undetermined.

This clonotype originated in a man between 18 and 29 years old in good health and CMV-seronegative. Sequenced sample: PBMCs.

The CDR3: CASSAQGLAVNNEQFF. The CDR3 nucleotides are TGTGCCAGCAGTGCCCAAGGACTAGCGGTAAACAATGAGCAGTTCTTC. This chain uses TRBV6-4 with TRBJ2-1; 10 bases map to TRBD2. J lost 5 bases, V lost 4 bases, and 8 bases had no gene match. Germline lookup yields CDR1 MRHNA and CDR2 SNTAGT. There are 16 residues in the CDR3.